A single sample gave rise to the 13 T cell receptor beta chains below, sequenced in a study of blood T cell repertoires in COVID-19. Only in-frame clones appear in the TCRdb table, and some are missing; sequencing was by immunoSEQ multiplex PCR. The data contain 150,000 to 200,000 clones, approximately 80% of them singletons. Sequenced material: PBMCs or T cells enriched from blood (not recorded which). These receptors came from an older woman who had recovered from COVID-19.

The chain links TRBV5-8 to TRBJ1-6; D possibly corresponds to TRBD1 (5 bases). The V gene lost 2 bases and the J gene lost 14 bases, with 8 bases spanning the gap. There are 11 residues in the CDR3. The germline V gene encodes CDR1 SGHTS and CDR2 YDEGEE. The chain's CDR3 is CASSFGGALHF. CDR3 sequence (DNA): TGTGCCAGCAGCTTCGGGGGGGCCCTCCACTTT.

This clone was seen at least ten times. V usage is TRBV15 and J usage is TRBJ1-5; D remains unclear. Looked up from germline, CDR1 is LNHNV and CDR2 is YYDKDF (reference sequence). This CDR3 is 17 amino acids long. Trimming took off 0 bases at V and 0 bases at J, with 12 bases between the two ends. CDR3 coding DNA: TGTGCCACCAGCAGAGATACGTTCCAGTATAGCAATCAGCCCCAGCATTTT. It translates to CATSRDTFQYSNQPQHF.

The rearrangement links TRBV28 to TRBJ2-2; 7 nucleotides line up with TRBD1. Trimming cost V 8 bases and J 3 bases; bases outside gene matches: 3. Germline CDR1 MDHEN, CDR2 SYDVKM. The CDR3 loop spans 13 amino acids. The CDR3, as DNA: TGTGCCAGCGTGACAGGGTACACCGGGGAGCTGTTTTTT. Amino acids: CASVTGYTGELFF.

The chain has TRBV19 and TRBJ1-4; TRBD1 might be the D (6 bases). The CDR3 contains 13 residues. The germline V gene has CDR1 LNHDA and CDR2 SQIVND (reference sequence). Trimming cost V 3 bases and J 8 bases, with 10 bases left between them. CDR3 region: CASSIKGDEKLFF. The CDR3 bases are TGTGCCAGTAGTATCAAGGGGGACGAAAAACTGTTTTTT. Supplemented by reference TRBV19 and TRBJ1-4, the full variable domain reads DGGITQSPKYLFRKEGQNVTLSCEQNLNHDAMYWYRQDPGQGLRLIYYSQIVNDFQKGDIAEGYSVSREKKESFPLTVTSAQKNPTAFYLCASSIKGDEKLFFGSGTQLSVL.

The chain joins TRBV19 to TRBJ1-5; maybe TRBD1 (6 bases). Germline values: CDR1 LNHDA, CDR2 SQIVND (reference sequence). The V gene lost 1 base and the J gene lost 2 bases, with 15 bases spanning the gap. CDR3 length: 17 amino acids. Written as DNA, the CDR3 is TGTGCCAGTAGTATAGGGGCAGGGGAGAGGGGCAATCAGCCCCAGCATTTT. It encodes CASSIGAGERGNQPQHF.

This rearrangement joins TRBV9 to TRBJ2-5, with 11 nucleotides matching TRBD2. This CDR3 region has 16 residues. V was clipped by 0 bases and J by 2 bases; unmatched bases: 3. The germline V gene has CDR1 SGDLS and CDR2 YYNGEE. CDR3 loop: CASSVGLAGGQETQYF. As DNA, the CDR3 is TGTGCCAGCAGCGTAGGCCTAGCGGGAGGACAAGAGACCCAGTACTTC. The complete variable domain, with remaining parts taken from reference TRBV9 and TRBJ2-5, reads DSGVTQTPKHLITATGQRVTLRCSPRSGDLSVYWYQQSLDQGLQFLIQYYNGEERAKGNILERFSAQQFPDLHSELNLSSLELGDSALYFCASSVGLAGGQETQYFGPGTRLLVL.

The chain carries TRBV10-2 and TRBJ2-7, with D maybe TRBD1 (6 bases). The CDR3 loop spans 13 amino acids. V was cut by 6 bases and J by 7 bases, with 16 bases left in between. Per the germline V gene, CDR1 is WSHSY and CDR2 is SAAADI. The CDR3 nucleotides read TGCGCCAGCAGAAGACGGACAGCGGAAGAGCAGTACTTC. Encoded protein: CASRRRTAEEQYF.

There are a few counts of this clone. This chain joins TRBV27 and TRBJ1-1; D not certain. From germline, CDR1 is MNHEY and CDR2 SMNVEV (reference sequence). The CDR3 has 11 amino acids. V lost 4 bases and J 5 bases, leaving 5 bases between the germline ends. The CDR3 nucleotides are TGTGCCAGCAGTTCATTGACTGAAGCTTTCTTT. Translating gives CASSSLTEAFF.

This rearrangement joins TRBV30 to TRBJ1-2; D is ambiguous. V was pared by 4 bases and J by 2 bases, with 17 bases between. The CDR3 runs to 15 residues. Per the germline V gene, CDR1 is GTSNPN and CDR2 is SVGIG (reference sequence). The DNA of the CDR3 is TGTGCCTGGAATGGAGGAGGCCCTACCAACTATGGCTACACCTTC. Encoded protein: CAWNGGGPTNYGYTF.

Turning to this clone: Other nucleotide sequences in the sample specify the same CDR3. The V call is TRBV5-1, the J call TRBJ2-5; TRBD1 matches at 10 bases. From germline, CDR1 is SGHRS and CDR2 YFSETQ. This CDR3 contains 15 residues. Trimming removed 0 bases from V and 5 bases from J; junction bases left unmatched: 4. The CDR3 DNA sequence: TGCGCCAGCAGCTTGGTAGGGACAGGGGAGGAGACCCAGTACTTC. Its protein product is CASSLVGTGEETQYF.

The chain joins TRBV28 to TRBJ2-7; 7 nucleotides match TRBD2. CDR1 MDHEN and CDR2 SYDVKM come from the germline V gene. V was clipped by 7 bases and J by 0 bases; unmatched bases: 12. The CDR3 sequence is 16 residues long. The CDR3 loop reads CASTRRHTSASYEQYF. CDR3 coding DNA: TGTGCCAGCACCAGAAGACACACTAGCGCCTCCTACGAGCAGTACTTC.

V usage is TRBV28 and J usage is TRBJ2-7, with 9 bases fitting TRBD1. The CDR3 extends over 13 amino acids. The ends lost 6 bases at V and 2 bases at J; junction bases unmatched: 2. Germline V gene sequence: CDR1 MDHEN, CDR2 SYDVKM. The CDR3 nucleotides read TGTGCCAGCAGAGGACAGGGGACCTACGAGCAGTACTTC. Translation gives CASRGQGTYEQYF.

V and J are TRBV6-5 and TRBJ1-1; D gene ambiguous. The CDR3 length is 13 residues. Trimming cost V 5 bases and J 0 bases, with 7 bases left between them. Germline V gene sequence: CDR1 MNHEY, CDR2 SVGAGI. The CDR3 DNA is TGTGCCAGCAGTCCAGGAATGAACACTGAAGCTTTCTTT. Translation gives CASSPGMNTEAFF.